One sample yielded the 23 T cell receptor beta chains listed below, sequenced in a study of cytomegalovirus exposure and HLA in healthy donors. PCR primers comprised 60 Vbeta and 13 Jbeta primers. Data came from immunoSEQ multiplex PCR; TCRdb stores just in-frame clones and leaves some out. The sample includes 110,000 to 150,000 clones, roughly two thirds of them seen just once. The sequencing sample was made of PBMCs. These receptors all come from a human donor in good health.

The chain links TRBV5-1 to TRBJ2-5, with 8 bases aligning to TRBD1. CDR1 and CDR2 (germline): SGHRS, YFSETQ. There are 15 residues in the CDR3. Trimming removed 4 bases from V and 7 bases from J; junction bases left unmatched: 12. Here the CDR3 reads CASSLWTGPAGTQYF. Written as DNA, the CDR3 is TGCGCCAGCAGCCTATGGACAGGGCCAGCCGGGACCCAGTACTTC.

The chain uses TRBV19 and TRBJ2-2; D is ambiguous. Germline V lookup: CDR1 LNHDA, CDR2 SQIVND (reference sequence). V was pared by 6 bases and J by 1 base, with 6 bases between. The CDR3 spans 13 residues. The CDR3 sequence is CASRRGNTGELFF. DNA of the CDR3: TGTGCCAGTAGACGAGGGAACACCGGGGAGCTGTTTTTT.

This sequence joins TRBV9 and TRBJ2-5; 10 bases map to TRBD1. V trimming: 3 bases; J trimming: 3 bases; junction bases outside the gene matches: 11. This CDR3 is built from 17 residues. Germline CDR1 and CDR2: SGDLS and YYNGEE. DNA of the CDR3: TGTGCCAGCAGCGACGAGGCTTCCGGGACAGGGGAAGAGACCCAGTACTTC. This gives the protein CASSDEASGTGEETQYF.

This clone has only a few counts. This chain connects TRBV6-5 to TRBJ2-1, with 8 bases fitting TRBD2. The junction had 9 bases not matched to a gene; V was cut back by 5 bases and J by 9 bases. There are 14 residues in the CDR3. From germline, CDR1 is MNHEY and CDR2 SVGAGI. The CDR3 is CASSESGGRGEQFF. The CDR3 nucleotides are TGTGCCAGCAGTGAATCGGGAGGGCGGGGTGAGCAGTTCTTC.

This clone appeared once. The chain employs TRBV7-2 and TRBJ2-5; 7 bases fit TRBD2. CDR3 size: 13 residues. Trimming at V came to 5 bases and at J to 4 bases, leaving 4 bases not matched to a gene. Germline-derived CDR1 and CDR2 are SGHTA and FQGNSA. CDR3 amino acids: CASSRDYLETQYF. For the CDR3, the DNA is TGTGCCAGCAGCCGGGACTACCTAGAGACCCAGTACTTC.

The chain joins TRBV28 to TRBJ2-3; D is possibly TRBD2 (6 bases). The CDR3 has 14 amino acids. The ends were cut back, 8 bases at V and 1 base at J, with 13 bases in the middle. The germline CDR1 and CDR2 sequences are MDHEN and SYDVKM. Written as DNA, the CDR3 is TGTGCCAGCCATTCGGCTAGCGGCACAGATACGCAGTATTTT. Its protein is CASHSASGTDTQYF. Supplemented by reference TRBV28 and TRBJ2-3, the full variable domain reads DVKVTQSSRYLVKRTGEKVFLECVQDMDHENMFWYRQDPGLGLRLIYFSYDVKMKEKGDIPEGYSVSREKKERFSLILESASTNQTSMYLCASHSASGTDTQYFGPGTRLTVL.

V gene TRBV2 combines with J gene TRBJ2-7; perhaps TRBD2 as D (5 bases). V shed 6 bases and J shed 0 bases, with 18 bases lying between them. CDR1 SNHLY and CDR2 FYNNEI come from the germline V gene. CDR3 length: 16 residues. CDR3 in amino acids: CASRGSLAPYSYEQYF. The DNA for the CDR3 is TGTGCCAGCAGGGGGAGCCTCGCCCCTTACTCCTACGAGCAGTACTTC.

This chain joins TRBV13 and TRBJ2-5; TRBD2 matches 10 bases. The CDR3 is 15 residues long. Germline CDR1 PRHDT, CDR2 FYEKMQ (reference sequence). V gave up 3 bases and J gave up 2 bases; unmatched junction bases: 3. The CDR3 is CASSFLSGGQETQYF. In nucleotides, the CDR3 is TGTGCCAGCAGCTTTCTTAGCGGGGGGCAAGAGACCCAGTACTTC.

The genes are TRBV14 and TRBJ2-1; the D gene is possibly TRBD2 (5 bases). Germline CDR1 reads SGHDN; CDR2 reads FVKESK. The CDR3 length is 12 residues. V was cut by 4 bases and J by 6 bases, with 7 bases left in between. The CDR3 here is CASSPDFNEQFF. The CDR3 DNA follows: TGTGCCAGCAGCCCGGACTTCAATGAGCAGTTCTTC.

This chain uses TRBV30 with TRBJ1-1; D remains unclear. Per the germline V gene, CDR1 is GTSNPN and CDR2 is SVGIG (reference sequence). This CDR3 spans 13 amino acids. Trimming shortened V by 2 bases and J by 0 bases, and 7 bases separated the two germline ends. The chain's CDR3 is CAWSYLMNTEAFF. The CDR3 DNA is TGTGCCTGGAGTTACTTAATGAACACTGAAGCTTTCTTT. The entire variable domain, with the rest obtained from reference TRBV30 and TRBJ1-1, is as follows: SQTIHQWPATLVQPVGSPLSLECTVEGTSNPNLYWYRQAAGRGLQLLFYSVGIGQISSEVPQNLSASRPQDRQFILSSKKLLLSDSGFYLCAWSYLMNTEAFFGQGTRLTVV.

The genes are TRBV10-3 and TRBJ2-3, with 9 bases fitting TRBD2. The CDR3 totals 14 residues. Germline CDR1 is ENHRY and CDR2 is SYGVKD. With V trimmed by 8 bases and J by 2 bases, 5 bases remained unmatched. The CDR3 DNA is TGTGCCATCGCCCAGCGGGGGGACACAGATACGCAGTATTTT. It codes for CAIAQRGDTDTQYF.

V and J are TRBV29-1 and TRBJ2-7, with TRBD2 identical over 8 bases. With 4 bases clipped from V and 0 bases from J, the junction kept 2 bases outside the gene matches. Germline values: CDR1 SQVTM, CDR2 ANQGSEA. This CDR3 region has 13 residues. For the CDR3, the DNA is TGCAGCGTTGGTAGCGGGGCCTCCTACGAGCAGTACTTC. Translation: CSVGSGASYEQYF.

V is TRBV7-8 and J is TRBJ1-4; 7 positions match TRBD1. The V segment lost 3 bases and the J segment 5 bases; nucleotides outside the gene matches: 3. This CDR3 contains 14 residues. CDR1 and CDR2 (germline): SGHVS, FQNEAQ. The CDR3 DNA reads TGTGCCAGCAGCTTGACAGGGTCCAATGAAAAACTGTTTTTT. This codes for CASSLTGSNEKLFF. Combining the CDR3 with reference TRBV7-8 and TRBJ1-4 gives the whole variable domain GAGVSQSPRYKVAKRGQDVALRCDPISGHVSLFWYQQALGQGPEFLTYFQNEAQLDKSGLPSDRFFAERPEGSVSTLKIQRTQQEDSAVYLCASSLTGSNEKLFFGSGTQLSVL.

This chain joins TRBV28 and TRBJ1-2; 9 bases line up with TRBD1. This CDR3 comprises 20 residues. From germline, CDR1 is MDHEN and CDR2 SYDVKM. With 3 bases clipped from V and 4 bases from J, the junction kept 21 bases outside the gene matches. Here the CDR3 DNA reads TGTGCCAGCAGTTTGGTATCCGGGACAGGGAGTATGCTGCTGAGCTATGGCTACACCTTC. Translated: CASSLVSGTGSMLLSYGYTF.

This chain uses TRBV18 with TRBJ1-1; 10 bases are shared with TRBD1. The CDR3 totals 16 residues. Germline V gene lookup returns CDR1 KGHSH and CDR2 LQKENI. V shed 3 bases and J 3 bases; nucleotides not matched to a gene: 7. Here the CDR3 DNA reads TGTGCCAGCTCACCTACCGGGACAGGGGACCACACTGAAGCTTTCTTT. As protein: CASSPTGTGDHTEAFF.

The chain uses TRBV4-1 and TRBJ1-4; the match to TRBD1 covers 8 bases. CDR1 MGHRA and CDR2 YSYEKL come from the germline V gene. This CDR3 region has 15 residues. V dropped 4 bases and J dropped 2; count of bases not matched to a gene: 3. The CDR3 DNA sequence: TGCGCCAGCAGCCCCAGACAGGGGACTAATGAAAAACTGTTTTTT. Its translation is CASSPRQGTNEKLFF.

The chain carries TRBV28 and TRBJ2-3; the match to TRBD1 covers 10 bases. Trimming at V came to 5 bases and at J to 4 bases, leaving 9 bases not matched to a gene. CDR1 is MDHEN and CDR2 is SYDVKM in the germline V gene. CDR3 size: 16 residues. DNA for the CDR3: TGTGCCAGCAGTCTCCGGGACAGGGGTAGCGCAGATACGCAGTATTTT. Amino acids: CASSLRDRGSADTQYF.

The V call is TRBV6-1, the J call TRBJ2-7; tentative D call: TRBD2 (7 bases). The CDR3 contains 15 residues. Germline CDR1 and CDR2: MNHNS and SASEGT. Trimming cost V 6 bases and J 0 bases, with 15 bases left between them. The CDR3 nucleotides are TGTGCCAGCAGCGAGGAGGGGGGGCTCTCCTACGAGCAGTACTTC. It specifies CASSEEGGLSYEQYF.

The V and J genes are TRBV5-1 and TRBJ1-2; TRBD1 matches at 12 bases. V shed 3 bases, J shed 13 bases, and the junction held 13 bases outside the gene matches. Germline CDR1 and CDR2: SGHRS and YFSETQ. The CDR3 is 15 amino acids. CDR3 in DNA: TGCGCCAGCAGCTCGGGACGGGGGACAGGGGGCGGTAGCACCTTC. It codes for CASSSGRGTGGGSTF.

This chain connects TRBV4-1 to TRBJ2-2, with 8 nucleotides matching TRBD1. Per germline, CDR1 MGHRA and CDR2 YSYEKL. The trim removed 4 bases at V and 6 bases at J, leaving 4 bases unmatched. The CDR3 has 14 amino acids. The CDR3 DNA sequence: TGCGCCAGCAGCCGACCAGGGGGCGCCGGGGAGCTGTTTTTT. It is translated as CASSRPGGAGELFF.

The chain has TRBV6-6 and TRBJ1-5; TRBD1 matches 10 bases. The germline CDR1 and CDR2 sequences are MNHNY and SVGAGI (reference sequence). This CDR3 comprises 16 residues. V shed 2 bases, J shed 12 bases, and the junction held 13 bases outside the gene matches. The CDR3 sequence: CASSYTLTGGEGNQHF. The CDR3 DNA is TGTGCCAGCAGTTACACATTGACAGGGGGCGAGGGGAACCAGCATTTT.

J is TRBJ2-1 and V is TRBV5-4; D unresolved. V was shortened by 4 bases and J by 2 bases, with 7 bases between the two germline ends. The CDR3 is made up of 13 amino acids. The germline V gene encodes CDR1 SGHNT and CDR2 YYREEE (reference sequence). The CDR3 DNA is TGTGCCAGCAGCCTCGGTGCCTACAATGAGCAGTTCTTC. Translated, it gives CASSLGAYNEQFF.

This chain uses TRBV19 with TRBJ1-5; 7 bases align to TRBD1. Germline CDR1 and CDR2: LNHDA and SQIVND (reference sequence). J was trimmed by 4 bases and V by 7 bases; bases with no gene match: 10. The CDR3 has 15 amino acids. CDR3 region: CASNNRGIDNQPQHF. The CDR3 DNA follows: TGTGCCAGTAACAACAGGGGAATTGATAATCAGCCCCAGCATTTT.